This TCR beta chain was identified during a study of T cells in Graves' hyperthyroidism and ophthalmopathy. TCR beta CDR3 sequences were amplified from RNA transcripts. HTBI primers drove first-round RT-PCR of the TCR CDR3. TCRdb fed the multiplex PCR reads into MiXCR, producing one record per CDR3 protein. This table has hundreds of thousands of distinct CDR3 sequences, 12% to 15% appearing once. Points from the study as a whole: Stable hyperthyroidism was separated from ophthalmopathy by a model based on 13 V-J features.

This clonotype occurred many times. The antigen is not known. The CDR3 runs to 17 residues. J lost 4 bases, V lost 7 bases, and 9 bases had no gene match. CDR1 is MNHEY, CDR2 SVGEGT, per germline. This TCR was sampled from a woman younger than 35 with Graves' hyperthyroidism. Sequencing was performed on blood. The chain combines TRBV6-2 or TRBV6-3 with TRBJ2-6; TRBD1 matches at 11 bases. CDR3 sequence: CASTPPDRGPGANVLTF. DNA for the CDR3: TGTGCCAGCACCCCCCCGGACAGGGGGCCCGGGGCCAACGTCCTGACTTTC.